A selection of T cell receptor beta chains follows, all from one sample in a study of Graves' ophthalmopathy and Graves' hyperthyroidism. Using its own MiXCR run on the multiplex PCR reads, TCRdb lists one record per CDR3 protein. The repertoire holds roughly 600,000 distinct CDR3 sequences, with 35% to 45% as singletons. Source material: peripheral blood or thyroid tissue (not recorded which). Source of these receptors: an adult man with Graves' hyperthyroidism. Each CDR3 is given with its conserved first and last residue. The D gene is left open where the match is weak. Clone size, where shown, is once, few, many, or a class for clones that have expanded.

>TRBJ2-2|TRBV7-2|-|TRBD2
CASSLGGTSTLRAGELFF
TGTGCCAGCAGCTTAGGGGGGACTAGCACCTTAAGGGCCGGGGAGCTGTTTTTT
>TRBJ2-7|TRBV10-3|many|-
CAISEAGSEDEQYF
TGTGCCATCAGTGAGGCGGGGTCGGAGGACGAGCAGTACTTC
>TRBJ2-7|TRBV7-2|-|-
CASRSEIVYF
TGTGCCAGCAGATCAGAGATCGTGTACTTC
>TRBJ2-2|TRBV7-9|-|TRBD2
CASSFTGTSVTGELFF
TGTGCCAGCAGCTTCACCGGGACTAGCGTCACCGGGGAGCTGTTTTTT
>TRBJ1-2|TRBV10-1|-|-
CASRGVNYGYTF
TGCGCCAGCAGGGGGGTCAACTATGGCTACACCTTC
>TRBJ2-5|TRBV2|-|-
CASSEQVRNQPQYF
TGTGCCAGCAGTGAACAGGTCAGAAATCAGCCCCAGTACTTC
>TRBJ2-5|TRBV7-9|-|-
CASIVGSGQETQYF
TGTGCCAGCATCGTCGGTAGCGGCCAAGAGACCCAGTACTTC
>TRBJ2-7|TRBV2|few|TRBD1
CASSFHRGIYEQYF
TGTGCCAGCAGTTTTCACAGGGGGATCTACGAGCAGTACTTC
>TRBJ1-2|TRBV19|-|TRBD1
CASSITPVGTGNGYTF
TGTGCCAGTAGTATAACCCCCGTCGGGACAGGGAACGGCTACACCTTC
>TRBJ1-5|TRBV30|-|TRBD1
CAWSSGQGGQPQHF
TGTGCCTGGAGTAGCGGACAGGGTGGTCAGCCCCAGCATTTT
>TRBJ2-5|TRBV5-4|few|-
CASSLDQGTETQYF
TGTGCCAGCAGCTTGGATCAGGGCACAGAGACCCAGTACTTC
>TRBJ2-2|TRBV24-1|few|-
CATSEVGALVELFF
TGTGCCACCAGTGAGGTGGGGGCCCTGGTGGAGCTGTTTTTT
>TRBJ1-4|TRBV12-3/TRBV12-4|-|-
CASRPAGARGLFF
TGTGCCAGCCGCCCGGCAGGCGCCAGAGGACTGTTTTTT
>TRBJ2-6|TRBV5-6|-|-
CASSLRGRGLWLHLRF
-
>TRBJ2-2|TRBV9|few|-
CASSVAIGADRNTGELFF
TGTGCCAGCAGCGTAGCTATTGGGGCAGATAGGAACACCGGGGAGCTGTTTTTT
>TRBJ2-7|TRBV7-2|many|TRBD2
CASSLGGRADEQYF
TGTGCCAGCAGCTTAGGCGGGAGGGCCGACGAGCAGTACTTC
>TRBJ1-6|TRBV20-1|many|TRBD1
CSARPPTGNNSPLHF
TGCAGTGCTAGGCCCCCGACAGGGAACAATTCACCCCTCCACTTT
>TRBJ2-7|TRBV12-3/TRBV12-4|few|TRBD2
CASSLSGGGFSTYEQYF
TGTGCCAGCAGTTTATCGGGCGGGGGGTTCTCAACCTACGAGCAGTACTTC
>TRBJ2-3|TRBV4-1|-|TRBD2
CASSPREREVDTQYF
TGCGCCAGCAGTCCGAGGGAGCGGGAGGTAGATACGCAGTATTTT
>TRBJ2-7|TRBV5-1|-|-
CASRPGQGQEQYF
TGCGCCAGCAGACCGGGACAAGGCCAAGAGCAGTACTTC
>TRBJ1-2|TRBV5-1|-|-
CASRVDGPANYGYTF
TGCGCCAGCAGAGTGGACGGACCAGCTAACTATGGCTACACCTTC
>TRBJ2-7|TRBV6-5|many|-
CASSEGDAYEQYF
TGTGCCAGCAGTGAGGGGGATGCCTACGAGCAGTACTTC
>TRBJ2-1|TRBV5-1|-|TRBD1
CASSLARGLNEQFF
TGCGCCAGCAGCTTGGCCAGGGGGCTGAATGAGCAGTTCTTC
>TRBJ1-5|TRBV20-1|-|-
CSAPGQPNQPQHF
TGCAGTGCTCCTGGACAGCCGAATCAGCCCCAGCATTTT
>TRBJ2-1|TRBV29-1|-|TRBD2
CSVESGRRRDNEQFF
TGCAGCGTGGAGAGCGGGAGAAGGCGGGACAATGAGCAGTTCTTC
>TRBJ1-2|TRBV10-3|-|-
CAISVRGKNYGYTF
TGTGCCATCAGTGTAAGGGGGAAGAACTATGGCTACACCTTC
>TRBJ2-2|TRBV14|few|TRBD2
CASSQGLVNTGELFF
TGTGCCAGCAGCCAGGGACTAGTAAACACCGGGGAGCTGTTTTTT
>TRBJ1-1|TRBV24-1|many|-
CATSSTRDGAFF
TGTGCCACCAGTTCAACCCGGGACGGAGCTTTCTTT
>TRBJ2-1|TRBV24-1|-|-
CATSDPLGGSSYEQFF
TGTGCCACCAGTGATCCGTTGGGCGGCTCCAGCTATGAGCAGTTCTTC
>TRBJ2-5|TRBV6-1|many|-
CASQPGHLQETQYF
TGTGCCAGCCAACCGGGACATCTCCAAGAGACCCAGTACTTC
>TRBJ2-7|TRBV2|-|TRBD1
CASSSTDRTRISYEQYF
TGTGCCAGCAGCTCGACGGACAGGACCCGTATTTCCTACGAGCAGTACTTC
>TRBJ1-6|TRBV7-2|many|-
CASSLAVRSPLHF
TGTGCCAGCAGCTTAGCCGTGAGATCACCCCTCCACTTT
>TRBJ1-6|TRBV7-9|many|-
CASSASASTNSPLHF
TGTGCCAGCAGCGCCTCAGCAAGCACGAATTCACCCCTCCACTTT
>TRBJ2-7|TRBV11-3|many|TRBD1
CASSSVTGGEQYF
TGTGCCAGCAGCTCCGTCACAGGGGGCGAGCAGTACTTC
>TRBJ1-2|TRBV29-1|-|-
CSLPDSYYGYTF
TGCAGTTTGCCGGACAGTTACTATGGCTACACCTTC
>TRBJ2-2|TRBV20-1|-|TRBD2
CSASSGPGNTGELFF
TGCAGTGCTTCTAGCGGGCCCGGAAACACCGGGGAGCTGTTTTTT
>TRBJ2-7|TRBV19|-|TRBD1
CASSYRGRRPYEQYF
TGTGCCAGTAGTTACAGGGGGCGAAGACCCTACGAGCAGTACTTC
>TRBJ1-2|TRBV6-5|many|-
CASTKGLIYGYTF
TGTGCCAGCACCAAGGGACTGATCTATGGCTACACCTTC
>TRBJ2-7|TRBV5-4|many|-
CASSGKGPGIYEQYF
TGTGCCAGCAGCGGAAAGGGACCAGGGATCTACGAGCAGTACTTC
>TRBJ1-6|TRBV7-3|-|-
CASSLGPGSPLHF
TGTGCCAGCAGCTTAGGGCCAGGGTCACCCCTCCACTTT
>TRBJ1-5|TRBV11-2|-|-
CASSLGLVNQPQHF
TGTGCCAGCAGCTTGGGGTTGGTCAATCAGCCCCAGCATTTT
>TRBJ1-2|TRBV7-2|-|-
CASSNSGGYTF
TGTGCCAGCAGCAATAGCGGGGGCTACACCTTC
>TRBJ2-7|TRBV27|few|-
CASSLSQRAYEQYF
TGTGCCAGCAGTTTATCACAACGTGCCTACGAGCAGTACTTC
>TRBJ1-1|TRBV30|few|-
CAWSFGTEAFF
TGTGCCTGGAGTTTTGGGACTGAAGCTTTCTTT
>TRBJ2-3|TRBV7-2|-|TRBD2
CASSRGTSGRSDTQYF
TGTGCCAGCAGCCGAGGGACTAGCGGGAGATCGGATACGCAGTATTTT
>TRBJ2-5|TRBV20-1|once|TRBD1
CSARDPGQGEETQYF
TGCAGTGCTAGAGATCCGGGACAGGGTGAAGAGACCCAGTACTTC
>TRBJ2-7|TRBV3-1|few|TRBD2
CASSQLVAGEYEQYF
TGTGCCAGCAGCCAGTTGGTAGCGGGAGAGTACGAGCAGTACTTC
>TRBJ1-5|TRBV12-3/TRBV12-4|many|-
CASSGADNQPQHF
TGTGCCAGCTCGGGGGCGGACAATCAGCCCCAGCATTTT
>TRBJ1-2|TRBV10-3|-|-
CAISELAGVF
TGTGCCATCAGTGAGCTAGCGGGGGTCTTC
>TRBJ1-2|TRBV25-1|-|-
CICSARRDRPPYGYTF
-
>TRBJ2-7|TRBV14|many|-
CASSQVYRDIYEQYF
TGTGCCAGCAGCCAAGTTTACAGGGACATCTACGAGCAGTACTTC